The 30 T cell receptor beta chains listed next were all sequenced from one sample in a study of T cell changes during pregnancy in multiple sclerosis. Only in-frame clones appear in the TCRdb table, and some are missing; sequencing was by immunoSEQ multiplex PCR. The sample has some 120,000 clones, approximately 93% seen once. This specimen was peripheral blood, taken before pregnancy. These receptors came from a female donor with multiple sclerosis, enrolled in a pregnancy study.

This clone was counted only a few times. The J gene is TRBJ2-3, the V gene TRBV6-5, with unresolved D. Germline loops: CDR1 MNHEY, CDR2 SVGAGI. Trimming cost V 6 bases and J 0 bases, with 13 bases left between them. This CDR3 region has 15 residues. The CDR3 reads CASSPSYFSTDTQYF. For the CDR3, the DNA is TGTGCCAGCAGCCCCTCTTACTTTAGCACAGATACGCAGTATTTT.

This chain joins TRBV19 and TRBJ2-7; 11 positions match TRBD2. Germline V gene sequence: CDR1 LNHDA, CDR2 SQIVND (reference sequence). Trimming at V came to 5 bases and at J to 2 bases, leaving 2 bases not matched to a gene. The CDR3 runs 14 residues. The CDR3 DNA follows: TGTGCCAGTAGTCCGACTAGCGGGACCTACGAGCAGTACTTC. Its translation is CASSPTSGTYEQYF. Based on the CDR3 plus reference TRBV19 and TRBJ2-7, the full variable domain is DGGITQSPKYLFRKEGQNVTLSCEQNLNHDAMYWYRQDPGQGLRLIYYSQIVNDFQKGDIAEGYSVSREKKESFPLTVTSAQKNPTAFYLCASSPTSGTYEQYFGPGTRLTVT.

This clone occurred a few times. Distinct nucleotide sequences in the sample also encode this CDR3. The CDR3 reads CASSIGQGAYEQYF. DNA of the CDR3: TGTGCCAGCAGCATCGGACAGGGGGCCTACGAGCAGTACTTC. The chain recombines TRBV9 with TRBJ2-7; 10 bases match TRBD1. There are 14 residues in the CDR3. Germline CDR1 and CDR2: SGDLS and YYNGEE. J gave up 2 bases and V 4 bases, and 3 bases lay outside the gene matches.

This rearrangement joins TRBV19 to TRBJ2-7; 7 bases are a match to TRBD2. The CDR3 has 12 amino acids. The trim removed 4 bases at V and 5 bases at J, leaving 2 bases unmatched. The germline V gene encodes CDR1 LNHDA and CDR2 SQIVND (reference sequence). The CDR3 DNA follows: TGTGCCAGTAGTAGGACTAGTAACGAGCAGTACTTC. Its translation: CASSRTSNEQYF.

The V gene is TRBV29-1, the J gene TRBJ1-3; no reliable D call. This CDR3 region has 16 residues. In germline, CDR1 is SQVTM, CDR2 ANQGSEA. The V end lost 2 bases, the J end lost 0 bases, and 14 bases lay between the germline ends. The CDR3 region has the DNA TGCAGCGTTGAATTTGGGCTGACGAGCTCTGGAAACACCATATATTTT. Protein sequence: CSVEFGLTSSGNTIYF. The whole variable domain, filled in from reference TRBV29-1 and TRBJ1-3, reads SAVISQKPSRDICQRGTSLTIQCQVDSQVTMMFWYRQQPGQSLTLIATANQGSEATYESGFVIDKFPISRPNLTFSTLTVSNMSPEDSSIYLCSVEFGLTSSGNTIYFGEGSWLTVV.

The chain employs TRBV9 and TRBJ1-2, with D possibly being TRBD1 (5 bases). Trimming shortened V by 4 bases and J by 8 bases, and 21 bases separated the two germline ends. The CDR3 sequence is 15 residues long. Germline V CDR1 and CDR2: SGDLS, YYNGEE. CDR3: CASSFPPGGGRGYTF. In DNA form, the CDR3 reads TGTGCCAGCAGCTTCCCCCCGGGCGGGGGACGGGGCTACACCTTC.

This clone was observed a few times. V is TRBV6-1 and J is TRBJ1-2; D unresolved. CDR3 length: 12 amino acids. Trimming removed 7 bases at V and 0 bases at J, with 6 bases between. Germline loops: CDR1 MNHNS, CDR2 SASEGT. CDR3 bases: TGTGCCAGCACCGGTCCTAACTATGGCTACACCTTC. This translates into CASTGPNYGYTF.

The CDR3 sequence is CASSFDRGGNIQYF. The CDR3 coding sequence is TGCGCCAGCAGCTTTGACAGGGGTGGAAACATTCAGTACTTC. The rearrangement joins TRBV5-1 to TRBJ2-4; 8 bases fit TRBD1. The germline V gene encodes CDR1 SGHRS and CDR2 YFSETQ. V trimming: 2 bases; J trimming: 6 bases; junction bases outside the gene matches: 4. The CDR3 is 14 amino acids.

V gene TRBV6-5 combines with J gene TRBJ2-5; D is undetermined. Germline V gene sequence: CDR1 MNHEY, CDR2 SVGAGI. Trimming took 10 bases from V and 6 from J, leaving 18 bases between them. This CDR3 has 13 amino acids. The CDR3 here is CATRLSADKTQYF. In DNA, the CDR3 is TGTGCCACCCGACTCTCCGCGGATAAGACCCAGTACTTC.

The chain uses TRBV27 and TRBJ2-5; 9 bases fit TRBD1. Germline V gives CDR1 MNHEY, CDR2 SMNVEV (reference sequence). J was trimmed by 2 bases and V by 4 bases; bases with no gene match: 8. The CDR3 sequence is 16 residues long. DNA of the CDR3: TGTGCCAGCAGTTCCCCTTGGGGACAGGGTCAAGAGACCCAGTACTTC. It codes for CASSSPWGQGQETQYF.

V gene TRBV18 combines with J gene TRBJ2-1; 8 nucleotides line up with TRBD1. Germline-derived CDR1 and CDR2 are KGHSH and LQKENI. V lost 3 bases, J lost 3 bases, and 1 base stayed unmatched. The CDR3 has 14 amino acids. CDR3 in amino acids: CASSPGTGYNEQFF. Here the CDR3 DNA reads TGTGCCAGCTCACCCGGGACAGGCTACAATGAGCAGTTCTTC.

The gene calls are TRBV7-2 and TRBJ2-1; TRBD2 might be the D (5 bases). V was shortened by 2 bases and J by 5 bases, with 13 bases between the two germline ends. Germline V gene sequence: CDR1 SGHTA, CDR2 FQGNSA. This CDR3 spans 15 amino acids. CDR3 nucleotides: TGTGCCAGCAGCTTAAGCGCGACTACCAACAATGAGCAGTTCTTC. This translates into CASSLSATTNNEQFF.

The chain uses TRBV5-8 and TRBJ2-7; possibly TRBD1 for D (6 bases). This CDR3 is built from 13 residues. The V end was cut by 2 bases, the J end by 3 bases, with 9 bases between. Germline assignment: CDR1 SGHTS and CDR2 YDEGEE. The CDR3 bases are TGTGCCAGCAGCTTCCTCAGGGGCTACGAGCAGTACTTC. Encoded protein: CASSFLRGYEQYF. Combining the CDR3 with reference TRBV5-8 and TRBJ2-7 gives the whole variable domain EAGVTQSPTHLIKTRGQQATLRCSPISGHTSVYWYQQALGLGLQFLLWYDEGEERNRGNFPPRFSGRQFPNYSSELNVNALELEDSALYLCASSFLRGYEQYFGPGTRLTVT.

The chain carries TRBV4-1 and TRBJ2-1, with 12 bases identical to TRBD2. Germline CDR1 MGHRA, CDR2 YSYEKL. V lost 0 bases to trimming and J lost 4 bases; unmatched junction nucleotides: 4. CDR3 length: 17 residues. The CDR3 bases are TGCGCCAGCAGCCAAGAGCCTAGCGGGAGGGGGTACAATGAGCAGTTCTTC. Protein sequence: CASSQEPSGRGYNEQFF.

The CDR3 region has the DNA TGTGCCAGCAGCCAACTCCGGGACTGGGGTACAGATACGCAGTATTTT. It specifies CASSQLRDWGTDTQYF. V is TRBV14 and J is TRBJ2-3; D is possibly TRBD2 (6 bases). Germline CDR1 and CDR2: SGHDN and FVKESK. Trimming removed 2 bases from V and 3 bases from J, with 15 bases in between. The CDR3 is 16 residues long.

This clone was found a few times. This chain connects TRBV7-9 to TRBJ1-2; 8 bases line up with TRBD1. The V and J ends lost 5 bases and 4 bases, in that order; junction bases with no gene match: 9. The CDR3 is 15 amino acids. The V gene's germline CDR1 is SEHNR and CDR2 FQNEAQ (reference sequence). CDR3 residues: CASSTYGTGVYGYTF. The DNA of the CDR3 is TGTGCCAGCAGCACCTACGGGACAGGTGTCTATGGCTACACCTTC. Filled out from reference TRBV7-9 and TRBJ1-2, the complete variable domain reads DTGVSQNPRHKITKRGQNVTFRCDPISEHNRLYWYRQTLGQGPEFLTYFQNEAQLEKSRLLSDRFSAERPKGSFSTLEIQRTEQGDSAMYLCASSTYGTGVYGYTFGSGTRLTVV.

The chain links TRBV7-2 to TRBJ2-7, with 7 bases lining up with TRBD1. Trimming took 5 bases from V and 2 from J; bases not matched to a gene: 6. CDR3 size: 14 residues. From germline, CDR1 is SGHTA and CDR2 FQGNSA. This CDR3 reads CASSPPGTAYEQYF. CDR3 DNA sequence: TGTGCCAGCAGCCCGCCTGGGACAGCCTACGAGCAGTACTTC.

The chain employs TRBV6-4 and TRBJ1-2; D unresolved. The CDR3 runs to 17 residues. Germline V gene sequence: CDR1 MRHNA, CDR2 SNTAGT. V lost 2 bases to trimming and J lost 5 bases, with 21 bases between them. DNA of the CDR3: TGTGCCAGCAGTGACCGGCAGGCGGGGAGGGCTTTTTATGGCTACACCTTC. Its protein product is CASSDRQAGRAFYGYTF.

The CDR3 spells CASSLIRTQETQYF. CDR3 nucleotides: TGCGCCAGCAGCTTGATACGGACTCAAGAGACCCAGTACTTC. The chain combines TRBV5-1 with TRBJ2-5, with D possibly matching TRBD2 (5 bases). This CDR3 is built from 14 residues. Per the germline V gene, CDR1 is SGHRS and CDR2 is YFSETQ. V shed 1 base and J shed 2 bases, with 9 bases lying between them.

The chain employs TRBV25-1 and TRBJ2-5; D may be TRBD1 (7 bases). The CDR3 totals 13 residues. The germline V gene has CDR1 MGHDK and CDR2 SYGVNS. V lost 8 bases and J lost 4, with 14 bases in between. CDR3 bases: TGTGCCAGCGCCTCAGGGGGGCCAGAGACCCAGTACTTC. Its protein product is CASASGGPETQYF.

The rearrangement joins TRBV5-1 to TRBJ1-2; 7 bases align to TRBD1. Germline V CDR1 and CDR2: SGHRS, YFSETQ. V lost 4 bases to trimming and J lost 5 bases; unmatched junction nucleotides: 5. The CDR3 extends over 13 amino acids. CDR3 bases: TGCGCCAGCAGCCCGGGACAGCCGTATGGCTACACCTTC. Its protein is CASSPGQPYGYTF.

The rearrangement uses TRBV18 and TRBJ1-1; no firm D call. Trimming took off 3 bases at V and 5 bases at J, with 16 bases between the two ends. The CDR3 is 15 amino acids. Per the germline V gene, CDR1 is KGHSH and CDR2 is LQKENI. DNA of the CDR3: TGTGCCAGCTCACCGCCGTCGGGGAGTGGGACTGAAGCTTTCTTT. Translated, it gives CASSPPSGSGTEAFF.

The chain links TRBV27 to TRBJ2-7; D is perhaps TRBD1 (5 bases). Germline V gene data show CDR1 as MNHEY and CDR2 as SMNVEV (reference sequence). The CDR3 is 16 amino acids. Between the trimmed V and J ends, which lost 2 bases and 3 bases, there was a span of 17 bases. The chain's CDR3 is CASSLDSAGIDYEQYF. In DNA form, the CDR3 reads TGTGCCAGCAGTTTAGATTCGGCAGGGATCGACTACGAGCAGTACTTC.

The chain has TRBV5-1 and TRBJ2-7, with a possible D match to TRBD1 (6 bases). V lost 0 bases, J lost 3 bases, and 13 bases lay in between. Germline loops: CDR1 SGHRS, CDR2 YFSETQ. This CDR3 is built from 15 residues. Here the CDR3 reads CASSLDGQILYEQYF. Written as DNA, the CDR3 is TGCGCCAGCAGCTTGGATGGACAGATACTCTACGAGCAGTACTTC.

With respect to this clone: An end of the junction does not agree with germline; a read error may underlie this. This rearrangement joins TRBV7-8 to TRBJ2-1; TRBD2 matches 9 bases. This CDR3 region has 15 residues. Germline-derived CDR1 and CDR2 are SGHVS and FQNEAQ. This CDR3 is CASSLAGVGYNEQFF. CDR3 bases: TGTGCCAGCAGTTTAGCGGGAGTTGGCTACAATGAGCAGTTCTTC.

CDR3 protein: CASSSPAGNNEQFF. The CDR3 region has the DNA TGTGCCAGCAGCTCCCCAGCGGGTAACAATGAGCAGTTCTTC. The rearrangement uses TRBV7-3 and TRBJ2-1, with D maybe TRBD2 (6 bases). The ends were cut back, 4 bases at V and 5 bases at J, with 12 bases in the middle. The CDR3 spans 14 residues. Germline V CDR1 and CDR2: SGHTA, FQGTGA.

This CDR3 is CASSEFTNTGELFF. The CDR3 DNA follows: TGTGCCAGCAGTGAATTTACGAACACCGGGGAGCTGTTTTTT. The chain carries TRBV2 and TRBJ2-2, with D unclear. Trimming left V 2 bases short and J 0 bases short, with 4 bases between. Germline CDR1 SNHLY, CDR2 FYNNEI. This CDR3 is 14 amino acids long.

The chain uses TRBV7-9 and TRBJ2-1; tentative D call: TRBD2 (6 bases). This CDR3 region has 14 residues. V lost 5 bases and J 3 bases, leaving 11 bases between the germline ends. Looked up from germline, CDR1 is SEHNR and CDR2 is FQNEAQ (reference sequence). CDR3 amino acids: CASSPRTNYNEQFF. The DNA of the CDR3 is TGTGCCAGCAGCCCCCGGACTAACTACAATGAGCAGTTCTTC.

This rearrangement joins TRBV5-1 to TRBJ2-7; a possible D gene is TRBD2 (5 bases). The CDR3 is 13 residues long. Trimming took 6 bases from V and 1 from J, leaving 11 bases between them. Per the germline V gene, CDR1 is SGHRS and CDR2 is YFSETQ. In DNA form, the CDR3 reads TGCGCCAGCAAAACAGCGGCGTCCTACGAGCAGTACTTC. Encoded protein: CASKTAASYEQYF.

CDR3 bases: TGTGCCAGCAGTGGTTGGCGGGAGGTAGGCGAGCAGTACTTC. Translation gives CASSGWREVGEQYF. The chain has TRBV2 and TRBJ2-7, with 8 bases matching TRBD2. The CDR3 is made up of 14 amino acids. V shed 4 bases and J 6 bases; nucleotides not matched to a gene: 8. The germline V gene has CDR1 SNHLY and CDR2 FYNNEI.